The 8 T cell receptor beta chains reported below all come from one sample, sequenced in a study of PD-1 blockade in mismatch repair-deficient tumors. The assay was immunoSEQ multiplex PCR, and TCRdb's table has in-frame clones only and misses some. The data hold under 75,000 clones, with more than 70% observed a single time. The source was peripheral blood, collected 52 weeks after starting pembrolizumab. These receptors came from an adult with mismatch repair-deficient cancer.

This rearrangement joins TRBV11-3 to TRBJ2-6; D is unclear. V shed 5 bases and J shed 6 bases, with 8 bases lying between them. Germline-derived CDR1 and CDR2 are SGHNT and YENEEA. This CDR3 has 13 amino acids. The CDR3 DNA is TGTGCCAGCAGCCCCCGCGTGGCCAACGTCCTGACTTTC. It translates to CASSPRVANVLTF.

This clone showed up just once. The chain uses TRBV7-3 and TRBJ2-5; TRBD2 aligns across 10 bases. With V trimmed by 5 bases and J by 3 bases, 15 bases remained unmatched. The CDR3 covers 18 residues. CDR1 is SGHTA, CDR2 FQGTGA, per germline. DNA for the CDR3: TGTGCCAGCAGCCGAGAGGCTAGCGGGAGAGGACGAAAAGAGACCCAGTACTTC. Amino acid sequence: CASSREASGRGRKETQYF.

The V gene is TRBV13, the J gene TRBJ2-5, with D tentatively TRBD1 or TRBD2 (6 bases each). The V end lost 2 bases, the J end lost 5 bases, and 12 bases lay between the germline ends. This CDR3 contains 14 residues. Germline V gives CDR1 PRHDT, CDR2 FYEKMQ (reference sequence). The DNA for the CDR3 is TGTGCCAGCAGCTTACGAGGGGGGCACGAGACCCAGTACTTC. Translating it yields CASSLRGGHETQYF.

This chain links TRBV15 with TRBJ2-3; D remains ambiguous. The CDR3 covers 13 residues. Per the germline V gene, CDR1 is LNHNV and CDR2 is YYDKDF (reference sequence). V was trimmed by 5 bases and J by 4 bases, leaving 10 bases between them. Here the CDR3 DNA reads TGTGCCACCAGCCCCCTCCCGGCAGATACGCAGTATTTT. It encodes CATSPLPADTQYF.

This clone turned up a few times. The chain combines TRBV6-5 with TRBJ2-7; D not certain. CDR1 MNHEY and CDR2 SVGAGI come from the germline V gene. V lost 0 bases and J lost 5, with 14 bases in between. The CDR3 spans 15 residues. CDR3 loop: CASSYSAEISHEQYF. In DNA form, the CDR3 reads TGTGCCAGCAGTTACTCCGCAGAAATTTCCCACGAGCAGTACTTC.

The chain employs TRBV7-9 and TRBJ1-3; perhaps TRBD1 as D (6 bases). CDR3 size: 12 residues. Germline CDR1 is SEHNR and CDR2 is FQNEAQ (reference sequence). Between the trimmed V and J ends, which lost 10 bases and 1 base, there was a span of 8 bases. The CDR3 DNA sequence: TGTGCCATTAGGGGGTCTGGAAACACCATATATTTT. Translating it yields CAIRGSGNTIYF.

V gene TRBV13 combines with J gene TRBJ1-1, with D possibly being TRBD1 (6 bases). V was shortened by 3 bases and J by 2 bases, with 13 bases between the two germline ends. The CDR3 runs to 15 residues. Germline loops: CDR1 PRHDT, CDR2 FYEKMQ (reference sequence). CDR3 loop: CASSLATGINTEAFF. The CDR3 DNA is TGTGCCAGCAGCTTGGCGACAGGAATTAACACTGAAGCTTTCTTT.

V usage is TRBV7-6 and J usage is TRBJ2-7, with TRBD2 identical over 7 bases. The CDR3 covers 14 residues. V lost 4 bases and J lost 2; bases outside the gene matches: 5. The V gene's germline CDR1 is SGHVS and CDR2 FNYEAQ. CDR3 bases: TGTGCCAGCAGCTCCGGCGGGGGTCCCTACGAGCAGTACTTC. Residues: CASSSGGGPYEQYF. Full variable domain (remainder filled in from reference TRBV7-6 and TRBJ2-7): GAGVSQSPRYKVTKRGQDVALRCDPISGHVSLYWYRQALGQGPEFLTYFNYEAQQDKSGLPNDRFSAERPEGSISTLTIQRTEQRDSAMYRCASSSGGGPYEQYFGPGTRLTVT.